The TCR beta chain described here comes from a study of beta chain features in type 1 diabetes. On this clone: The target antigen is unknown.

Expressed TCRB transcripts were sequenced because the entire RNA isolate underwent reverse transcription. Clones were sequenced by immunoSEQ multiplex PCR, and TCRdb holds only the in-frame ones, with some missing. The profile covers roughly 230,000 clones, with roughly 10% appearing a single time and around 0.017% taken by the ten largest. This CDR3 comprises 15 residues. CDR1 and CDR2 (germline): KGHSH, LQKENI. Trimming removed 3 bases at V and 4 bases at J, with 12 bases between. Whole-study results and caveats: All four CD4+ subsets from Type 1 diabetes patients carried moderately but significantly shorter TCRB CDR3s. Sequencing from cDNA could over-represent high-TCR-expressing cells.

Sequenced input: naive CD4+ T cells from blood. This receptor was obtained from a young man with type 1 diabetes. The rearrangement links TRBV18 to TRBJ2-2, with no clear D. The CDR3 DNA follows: TGTGCCAGCTCACCGAGTCAGGATCTCACCGGGGAGCTGTTTTTT. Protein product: CASSPSQDLTGELFF.